This T cell receptor (beta chain) came from a study of T cell repertoires in cytomegalovirus infection. The germline V and J ends were trimmed by 3 bases and 1 base, with 16 bases remaining between them. Germline CDR1 SGHDT, CDR2 YYEEEE. The CDR3 covers 16 residues. TCRdb reprocessed the reads with MiXCR, giving one entry per CDR3 protein. The table lists about 360,000 distinct CDR3 sequences, 15% to 20% of them singletons. The rearrangement joins TRBV5-6 to TRBJ1-2; TRBD1 is a possible D gene (6 bases). This sequence originates from a human donor in good health (CMV status not recorded). Some clones in this sample may be carry-over from other donors' samples. The sequenced sample was PBMCs. The CDR3 protein is CASSSERGGNNYGYTF. The DNA of the CDR3 is TGTGCCAGCAGCTCGGAAAGGGGGGGGAATAACTATGGCTACACCTTC. The full variable domain, rest sourced from reference TRBV5-6 and TRBJ1-2, is DAGVTQSPTHLIKTRGQQVTLRCSPKSGHDTVSWYQQALGQGPQFIFQYYEEEERQRGNFPDRFSGHQFPNYSSELNVNALLLGDSALYLCASSSERGGNNYGYTFGSGTRLTVV.